The 18 T cell receptor beta chains below come from one sample, sequenced in a study of shared clonotypes between healthy human individuals (dated by TCRdb to 2020 to 2022). To prepare the library, the immunoSEQ multiplex PCR assay was applied. Not all clones reach the TCRdb copy of this immuneACCESS table, which keeps in-frame sequences only. Checked studies attribute under half of the gap to unresolved V genes and leave the rest unexplained. The sample includes over a million clones, with more than 60% observed a single time. Jointly, the top ten make up approximately 1.5% of the sample. The specimen sequenced was memory CD4+ T cells sorted from blood. In light of the paper, this sample's cell subset or site label describes: CD45RA-negative fraction. The receptor set was obtained from a man aged 18 to 30 in good health.

The rearrangement links TRBV7-6 to TRBJ1-2, with 7 positions matching TRBD1. Per germline, CDR1 SGHVS and CDR2 FNYEAQ. The CDR3 contains 13 residues. Trimming took 5 bases from V and 5 from J; bases not matched to a gene: 5. CDR3 nucleotides: TGTGCCAGCAGCCCGACAGGGTATTATGGCTACACCTTC. Its translation: CASSPTGYYGYTF.

V and J are TRBV19 and TRBJ2-7, with 8 bases fitting TRBD1. In germline, CDR1 is LNHDA, CDR2 SQIVND (reference sequence). The CDR3 consists of 16 residues. J was trimmed by 4 bases and V by 0 bases; bases with no gene match: 8. The CDR3 here is CASSIDRWQGAYEQYF. DNA of the CDR3: TGTGCCAGTAGTATAGACCGGTGGCAGGGGGCTTACGAGCAGTACTTC.

This clone appeared a few times. The chain links TRBV7-9 to TRBJ2-7; possibly TRBD2 for D (5 bases). The CDR3 is made up of 12 amino acids. Trimming removed 4 bases from V and 7 bases from J, with 11 bases in between. In germline, CDR1 is SEHNR, CDR2 FQNEAQ (reference sequence). The CDR3 region is CASSSLGSEQYF. DNA of the CDR3: TGTGCCAGCAGCTCCCTGGGGAGTGAGCAGTACTTC.

In nucleotides, the CDR3 is TGCGCCAGCAGCGCTCGGGGGGCTAGCAGTACAGATACGCAGTATTTT. Encoded protein: CASSARGASSTDTQYF. This chain connects TRBV4-1 to TRBJ2-3; a weak D match, TRBD2 (7 bases). Germline V gives CDR1 MGHRA, CDR2 YSYEKL. The germline V and J ends were trimmed by 5 bases and 3 bases, with 18 bases remaining between them. The CDR3 has 16 amino acids.

The gene calls are TRBV5-4 and TRBJ2-1; the D is unclear. The CDR3 has 15 amino acids. V shed 0 bases and J shed 5 bases, with 12 bases lying between them. CDR1 is SGHNT, CDR2 YYREEE, per germline (reference sequence). As DNA, the CDR3 is TGTGCCAGCAGCTTGGGTGGACGCCTAAACAATGAGCAGTTCTTC. Translation gives CASSLGGRLNNEQFF.

The V and J genes are TRBV5-1 and TRBJ2-2, with TRBD1 as a possible D gene (6 bases). The CDR3 is 14 amino acids. The V gene lost 5 bases and the J gene lost 6 bases, with 14 bases spanning the gap. Germline V gives CDR1 SGHRS, CDR2 YFSETQ. The CDR3 nucleotides read TGCGCCAGCAGGCCGCAGGGGTCGGCCGGGGAGCTGTTTTTT. Protein: CASRPQGSAGELFF.

V is TRBV28 and J is TRBJ2-3, with 7 positions matching TRBD1. Trimming took 5 bases from V and 6 from J; bases not matched to a gene: 14. CDR1 and CDR2 from the germline V gene are MDHEN and SYDVKM. This CDR3 is 16 amino acids long. The chain's CDR3 is CASSHGQDIVRDTQYF. CDR3 coding DNA: TGTGCCAGCAGTCACGGACAGGACATCGTTAGGGATACGCAGTATTTT.

The chain has TRBV27 and TRBJ1-5; D gene uncertain. Germline V gene data show CDR1 as MNHEY and CDR2 as SMNVEV (reference sequence). V lost 5 bases and J 0 bases, leaving 5 bases between the germline ends. This CDR3 spans 13 amino acids. Written as DNA, the CDR3 is TGTGCCAGCAGTCGGGGTAGCAATCAGCCCCAGCATTTT. The encoded protein is CASSRGSNQPQHF.

This clone has a handful of counts. This chain connects TRBV10-3 to TRBJ2-6; D is perhaps TRBD1 (5 bases). V was trimmed by 11 bases and J by 0 bases, leaving 20 bases between them. Germline V CDR1 and CDR2: ENHRY, SYGVKD. This CDR3 is built from 17 residues. The CDR3 loop is CAASGGQGDSGANVLTF. CDR3 sequence (DNA): TGTGCCGCATCAGGTGGGCAGGGCGACTCTGGGGCCAACGTCCTGACTTTC.

The V and J genes are TRBV7-9 and TRBJ1-1, with D uncertain. The length of the CDR3 is 13 residues. V was clipped by 3 bases and J by 4 bases, with 9 bases between them. Germline CDR1 is SEHNR and CDR2 is FQNEAQ (reference sequence). The DNA for the CDR3 is TGTGCCAGCAGCTTCGGGCCGTTCACTGAAGCTTTCTTT. Protein: CASSFGPFTEAFF.

The rearrangement links TRBV7-9 to TRBJ1-2; no clear D. The germline gives CDR1 SEHNR, CDR2 FQNEAQ (reference sequence). The CDR3 is 15 amino acids. Deletions cut 4 bases from V and 2 bases from J, with 14 bases between. The CDR3: CASSWGLAANYGYTF. In DNA, the CDR3 is TGTGCCAGCAGCTGGGGATTGGCGGCAAACTATGGCTACACCTTC.

In DNA, the CDR3 is TGCGCCAGCAGCGTAACGGGCTCTGGGGCCAACGTCCTGACTTTC. It translates to CASSVTGSGANVLTF. This rearrangement joins TRBV5-1 to TRBJ2-6; D gene unclear. V was shortened by 4 bases and J by 0 bases, with 8 bases between the two germline ends. CDR1 is SGHRS and CDR2 is YFSETQ in the germline V gene. The CDR3 totals 15 residues.

This clone was seen a single time. This chain joins TRBV9 and TRBJ2-3, with 7 bases that match TRBD2. Germline values: CDR1 SGDLS, CDR2 YYNGEE. V was clipped by 0 bases and J by 3 bases; unmatched bases: 1. This CDR3 spans 14 amino acids. The CDR3 reads CASSVDGGTDTQYF. The CDR3 DNA follows: TGTGCCAGCAGCGTAGACGGGGGGACAGATACGCAGTATTTT.

The rearrangement uses TRBV19 and TRBJ2-4; 12 bases are a match to TRBD1. The CDR3 is 14 amino acids. Trimming took 5 bases from V and 6 from J; bases not matched to a gene: 2. Germline V CDR1 and CDR2: LNHDA, SQIVND (reference sequence). The CDR3 nucleotides are TGTGCCAGTAGTGGGACAGGGGGCGGAAACATTCAGTACTTC. Its translation: CASSGTGGGNIQYF.

The V and J genes are TRBV2 and TRBJ1-5; no firm D call. This CDR3 contains 15 residues. Between the trimmed V and J ends, which lost 4 bases and 7 bases, there was a span of 17 bases. CDR1 and CDR2 from the germline V gene are SNHLY and FYNNEI. The CDR3 sequence: CASSVSSASLQPQHF. The CDR3 nucleotides are TGTGCCAGCAGTGTGAGCAGTGCTAGCCTCCAGCCCCAGCATTTT.

The J gene is TRBJ2-1, the V gene TRBV2; maybe TRBD1 (6 bases). Trimming shortened V by 0 bases and J by 3 bases, and 9 bases separated the two germline ends. From germline, CDR1 is SNHLY and CDR2 FYNNEI. The length of the CDR3 is 15 residues. CDR3: CASSEAGGFYNEQFF. The CDR3 nucleotides are TGTGCCAGCAGTGAAGCAGGGGGTTTCTACAATGAGCAGTTCTTC. Based on the CDR3 plus reference TRBV2 and TRBJ2-1, the full variable domain is EPEVTQTPSHQVTQMGQEVILRCVPISNHLYFYWYRQILGQKVEFLVSFYNNEISEKSEIFDDQFSVERPDGSNFTLKIRSTKLEDSAMYFCASSEAGGFYNEQFFGPGTRLTVL.

The J gene is TRBJ1-5, the V gene TRBV4-1; TRBD1 matches at 8 bases. The CDR3 totals 15 residues. Looked up from germline, CDR1 is MGHRA and CDR2 is YSYEKL. V lost 2 bases and J lost 6; bases outside the gene matches: 6. In DNA, the CDR3 is TGCGCCAGCAGCCAACCGGACAGGGTAGCTCAGCCCCAGCATTTT. Amino acids: CASSQPDRVAQPQHF.

The gene calls are TRBV7-3 and TRBJ1-1, with D possibly being TRBD1 (6 bases). The CDR3 loop spans 17 amino acids. Germline assignment: CDR1 SGHTA and CDR2 FQGTGA. Trimming pared 1 base from V and 4 bases from J, leaving 19 bases between. The CDR3 reads CASSLSGRGRGVTEAFF. In nucleotides, the CDR3 is TGTGCCAGCAGCTTAAGCGGTCGGGGGCGCGGGGTCACTGAAGCTTTCTTT.